This T cell receptor (beta chain) was sequenced during a study of long-term antiretroviral therapy in people with HIV. Study-wide background: Some samples came about a decade before the 2015 immediate-ART recommendation, and these were the earliest. Study-wide points: Across all time points, the repertoire was dominated by clones that expanded before ART.

A v3.0 immunoSEQ assay was performed at survey level. The data were produced by immunoSEQ multiplex PCR, yet TCRdb's version contains in-frame clones alone and is incomplete. The sample shows some 31,000 clones, about three quarters of them seen only once. Concerning this clone itself: The antigen is not known.

Material: unsorted PBMCs, obtained 3.1 years after starting antiretroviral therapy. This clonotype was obtained from a woman aged 45-60 years with HIV.

The CDR3 region has the DNA TGTGCCTGGAGTTACGAAGGTCCGTATAGCAATCAGCCCCAGCATTTT. This sequence encodes CAWSYEGPYSNQPQHF. The chain links TRBV30 to TRBJ1-5, with D unresolved. V shed 2 bases and J shed 0 bases, with 14 bases lying between them. CDR1 is GTSNPN and CDR2 is SVGIG in the germline V gene (reference sequence). This CDR3 has 16 residues. The complete variable domain, with remaining parts taken from reference TRBV30 and TRBJ1-5, reads SQTIHQWPATLVQPVGSPLSLECTVEGTSNPNLYWYRQAAGRGLQLLFYSVGIGQISSEVPQNLSASRPQDRQFILSSKKLLLSDSGFYLCAWSYEGPYSNQPQHFGDGTRLSIL.